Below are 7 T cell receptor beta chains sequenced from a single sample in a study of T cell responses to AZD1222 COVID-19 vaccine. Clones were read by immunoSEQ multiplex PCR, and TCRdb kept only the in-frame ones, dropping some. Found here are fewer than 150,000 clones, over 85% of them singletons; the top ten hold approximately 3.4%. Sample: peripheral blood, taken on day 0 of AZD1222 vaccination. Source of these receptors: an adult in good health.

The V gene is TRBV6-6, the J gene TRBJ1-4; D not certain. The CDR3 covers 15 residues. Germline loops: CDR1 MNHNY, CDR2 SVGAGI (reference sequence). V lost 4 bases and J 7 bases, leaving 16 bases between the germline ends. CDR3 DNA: TGTGCCAGCAGTTTCTTATATGAGGTCGGTGAAAAACTGTTTTTT. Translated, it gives CASSFLYEVGEKLFF.

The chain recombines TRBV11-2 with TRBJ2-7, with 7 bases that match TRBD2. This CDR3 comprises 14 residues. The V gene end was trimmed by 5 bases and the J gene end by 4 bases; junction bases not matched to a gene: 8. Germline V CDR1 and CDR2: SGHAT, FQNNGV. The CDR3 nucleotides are TGTGCCAGCAGCCCAAGAGCGGGGCCTTACGAGCAGTACTTC. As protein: CASSPRAGPYEQYF.

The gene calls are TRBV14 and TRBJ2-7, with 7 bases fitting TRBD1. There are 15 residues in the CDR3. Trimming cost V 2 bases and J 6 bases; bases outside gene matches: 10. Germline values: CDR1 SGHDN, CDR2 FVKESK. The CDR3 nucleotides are TGTGCCAGCAGCCAAATGACAGGGTGGCTGGGCGAGCAGTACTTC. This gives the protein CASSQMTGWLGEQYF.

In DNA, the CDR3 is TGTGCCAGCAGCCCAGGGACAGGGGGTAGGGGATCTGGGGCCAACGTCCTGACTTTC. Its protein is CASSPGTGGRGSGANVLTF. The V and J genes are TRBV3-1 (or the pseudogene TRBV3-2) and TRBJ2-6; 11 positions match TRBD1. After removal of 4 bases from V and 1 base from J, the junction contained 9 bases not matched to a gene. Germline V CDR1 and CDR2: LGHDT, YNNKEL (reference sequence). This CDR3 is built from 19 residues.

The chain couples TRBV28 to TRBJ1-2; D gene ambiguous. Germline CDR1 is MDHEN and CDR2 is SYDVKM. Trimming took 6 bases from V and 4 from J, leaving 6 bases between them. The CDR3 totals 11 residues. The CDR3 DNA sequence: TGTGCCAGCAGCCAAGCCTATGGCTACACCTTC. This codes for CASSQAYGYTF.

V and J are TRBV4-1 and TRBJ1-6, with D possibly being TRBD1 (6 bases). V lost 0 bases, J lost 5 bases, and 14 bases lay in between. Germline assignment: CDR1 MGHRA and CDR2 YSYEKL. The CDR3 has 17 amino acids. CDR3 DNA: TGCGCCAGCAGCCAAGATCCGAACAGGGCTAATAATTCACCCCTCCACTTT. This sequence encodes CASSQDPNRANNSPLHF.

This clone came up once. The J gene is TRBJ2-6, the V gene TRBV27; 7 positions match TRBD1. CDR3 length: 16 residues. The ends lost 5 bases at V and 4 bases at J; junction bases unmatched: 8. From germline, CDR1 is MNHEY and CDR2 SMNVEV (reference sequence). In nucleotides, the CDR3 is TGTGCCAGCAGTAGACTGACAGGGAGAGGGGCCAACGTCCTGACTTTC. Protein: CASSRLTGRGANVLTF.